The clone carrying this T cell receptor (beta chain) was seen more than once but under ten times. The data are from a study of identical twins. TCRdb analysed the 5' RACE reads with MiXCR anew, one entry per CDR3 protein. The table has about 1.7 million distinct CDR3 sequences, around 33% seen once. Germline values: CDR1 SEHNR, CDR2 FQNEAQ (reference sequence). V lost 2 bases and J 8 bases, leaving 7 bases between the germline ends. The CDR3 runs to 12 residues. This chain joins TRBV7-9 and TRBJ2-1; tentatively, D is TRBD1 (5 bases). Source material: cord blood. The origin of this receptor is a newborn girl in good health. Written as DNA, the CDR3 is TGTGCCAGCAGCTTACAGGGCCATGAGCAGTTCTTC. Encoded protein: CASSLQGHEQFF.